This paragraph reports one T cell receptor (beta chain). Antigen: not known. The data were taken from a study of cytomegalovirus exposure and HLA in healthy donors. V lost 4 bases and J 7 bases, leaving 13 bases between the germline ends. The CDR3 has 14 residues. Germline-derived CDR1 and CDR2 are MNHEY and SMNVEV (reference sequence). The PCR used 60 Vbeta and 13 Jbeta primers. Assay used: immunoSEQ multiplex PCR; TCRdb lists only in-frame clones, some missing. The sample has some 40,000 clones, around 70% seen once. Study-wide results and caveats: A previous analysis found most TCR beta V segments productive roughly 90% or roughly 30% of the time.

The TCR was taken from a young man in good health and CMV-seronegative. Material for sequencing was PBMCs. This chain links TRBV27 with TRBJ2-2; D might be TRBD2 (5 bases). CDR3 region: CASSSRGLGGELFF. CDR3 in DNA: TGTGCCAGCAGTTCCAGAGGGTTGGGCGGGGAGCTGTTTTTT.